The sample holds a few counts of the clone carrying this T cell receptor (beta chain). Its antigen remains unknown. The data belong to a study of post-analysis software for immune sequencing data. The authors incorporated unique molecular identifiers into the TCR beta cDNA libraries. One entry per CDR3 protein, called by TCRdb with MiXCR from the PCR reads. The sample carries hundreds of thousands of distinct CDR3 sequences, roughly 50% recorded once. V was trimmed by 4 bases and J by 4 bases, leaving 10 bases between them. In germline, CDR1 is MNHNS, CDR2 SASEGT. This CDR3 comprises 13 residues. Broader study findings: Controls showed significantly higher normalized Chao1 diversity than did multiple sclerosis patients. Strong co-clustering by F measure was evident for samples that had been prepared in the same batch. The five TRBV segments detected at higher frequency in patients than in controls included TRBV5-6, TRBV5-1 and TRBV20-1.

The rearrangement joins TRBV6-1 to TRBJ2-5; D is undetermined. Sequences were obtained from blood. The receptor's source is a girl between 10 and 17 years old with multiple sclerosis. The DNA for the CDR3 is TGTGCCAGCAGTGTTCCCGGAACAGAGACCCAGTACTTC. Its translation is CASSVPGTETQYF.